Below, 3 T cell receptor beta chains from the same sample are listed, as sequenced in a study of T cells in Graves' hyperthyroidism and ophthalmopathy. TCR beta CDR3 regions were amplified from RNA. When the TCR CDR3 underwent first-round RT-PCR, the HTBI primer set was used. TCRdb itself ran the multiplex PCR reads through MiXCR, one entry per CDR3 protein. The table has over 650,000 distinct CDR3 sequences, nearly 45% seen once. The source material was peripheral blood or thyroid tissue (not recorded which). The receptors here all came from an adult man with Graves' disease, either hyperthyroidism or ophthalmopathy (not recorded which).

This clonotype was recorded once. The chain employs TRBV10-3 and TRBJ1-4; TRBD1 aligns across 7 bases. The germline V gene encodes CDR1 ENHRY and CDR2 SYGVKD. Trimming at V came to 0 bases and at J to 9 bases, leaving 7 bases not matched to a gene. The CDR3 is made up of 15 amino acids. The CDR3 sequence: CAISESGGEGQKLFF. DNA for the CDR3: TGTGCCATCAGTGAGTCAGGGGGCGAGGGGCAAAAACTGTTTTTT.

The chain couples TRBV7-8 to TRBJ2-5; no clear D. CDR1 is SGHVS, CDR2 FQNEAQ, per germline. Trimming removed 5 bases from V and 4 bases from J, with 14 bases in between. There are 14 residues in the CDR3. DNA of the CDR3: TGTGCCAGCAGCCCCCGTCCGGTAGGAGAGACCCAGTACTTC. This translates into CASSPRPVGETQYF.

The chain uses TRBV29-1 and TRBJ1-1, with D possibly matching TRBD1 (5 bases). The CDR3 extends over 12 amino acids. Germline V gives CDR1 SQVTM, CDR2 ANQGSEA. Trimming removed 4 bases from V and 12 bases from J, with 18 bases in between. This CDR3 reads CSVGRERGASFF. In nucleotides, the CDR3 is TGCAGCGTTGGCCGCGAGAGAGGGGCGTCTTTCTTT. Drawing the rest from reference TRBV29-1 and TRBJ1-1, the complete variable domain is SAVISQKPSRDICQRGTSLTIQCQVDSQVTMMFWYRQQPGQSLTLIATANQGSEATYESGFVIDKFPISRPNLTFSTLTVSNMSPEDSSIYLCSVGRERGASFFGQGTRLTVV.